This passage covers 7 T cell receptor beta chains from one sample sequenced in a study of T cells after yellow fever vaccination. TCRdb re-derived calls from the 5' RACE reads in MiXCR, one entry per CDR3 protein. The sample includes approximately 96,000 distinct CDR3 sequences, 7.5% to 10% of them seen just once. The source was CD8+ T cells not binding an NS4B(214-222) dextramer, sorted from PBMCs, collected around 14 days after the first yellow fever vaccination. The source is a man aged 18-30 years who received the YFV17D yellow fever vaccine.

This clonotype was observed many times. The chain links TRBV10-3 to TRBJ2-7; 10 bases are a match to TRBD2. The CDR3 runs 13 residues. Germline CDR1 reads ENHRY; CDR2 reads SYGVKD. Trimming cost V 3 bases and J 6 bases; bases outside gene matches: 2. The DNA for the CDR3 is TGTGCCATCAGTGAAGGACTAGCGGTCGAGCAGTACGTC. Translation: CAISEGLAVEQYV.

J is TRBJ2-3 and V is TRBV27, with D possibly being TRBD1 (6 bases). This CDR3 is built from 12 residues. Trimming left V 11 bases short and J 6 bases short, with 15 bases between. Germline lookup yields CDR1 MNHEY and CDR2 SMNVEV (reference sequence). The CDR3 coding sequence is TGTGCCGTACAACAGGGTTTCGATACGCAGTATTTT. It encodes CAVQQGFDTQYF.

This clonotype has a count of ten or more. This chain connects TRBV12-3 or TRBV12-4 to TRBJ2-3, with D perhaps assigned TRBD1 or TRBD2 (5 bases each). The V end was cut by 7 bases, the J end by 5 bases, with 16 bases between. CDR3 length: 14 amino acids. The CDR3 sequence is CASTSGVGVDTQYF. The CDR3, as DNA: TGTGCCAGCACCTCTGGTGTGGGGGTAGATACGCAGTATTTT.

The CDR3 coding sequence is TGCGCCAGCAGCTCGGGGACAGAAGAGTATTCACCCCTCCACTTT. The encoded protein is CASSSGTEEYSPLHF. V usage is TRBV5-1 and J usage is TRBJ1-6, with 7 bases that match TRBD1. CDR3 size: 15 residues. Germline V lookup: CDR1 SGHRS, CDR2 YFSETQ. V was pared by 3 bases and J by 8 bases, with 8 bases of the junction left unmatched. Full variable domain (missing parts from reference TRBV5-1 and TRBJ1-6): KAGVTQTPRYLIKTRGQQVTLSCSPISGHRSVSWYQQTPGQGLQFLFEYFSETQRNKGNFPGRFSGRQFSNSRSEMNVSTLELGDSALYLCASSSGTEEYSPLHFGNGTRLTVT.

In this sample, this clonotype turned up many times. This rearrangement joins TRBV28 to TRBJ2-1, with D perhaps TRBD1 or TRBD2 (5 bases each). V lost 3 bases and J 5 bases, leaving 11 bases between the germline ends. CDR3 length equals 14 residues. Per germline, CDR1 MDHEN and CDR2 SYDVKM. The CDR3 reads CASSFSQGHNEQFF. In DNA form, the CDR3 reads TGTGCCAGCAGTTTCTCGCAGGGACACAATGAGCAGTTCTTC.

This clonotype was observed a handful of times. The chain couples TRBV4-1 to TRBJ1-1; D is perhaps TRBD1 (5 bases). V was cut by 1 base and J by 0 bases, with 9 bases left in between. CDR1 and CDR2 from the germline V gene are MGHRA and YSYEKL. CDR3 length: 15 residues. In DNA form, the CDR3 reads TGCGCCAGCAGCCAAGGGAGACAGATGAACACTGAAGCTTTCTTT. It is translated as CASSQGRQMNTEAFF.

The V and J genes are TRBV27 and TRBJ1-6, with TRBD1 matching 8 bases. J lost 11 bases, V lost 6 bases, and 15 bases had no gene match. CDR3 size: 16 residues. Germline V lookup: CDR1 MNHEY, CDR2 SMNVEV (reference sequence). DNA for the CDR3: TGTGCCAGCAGATTCGGAGGACAGGGCAGGATTCCACCCCTCCACTTT. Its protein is CASRFGGQGRIPPLHF.